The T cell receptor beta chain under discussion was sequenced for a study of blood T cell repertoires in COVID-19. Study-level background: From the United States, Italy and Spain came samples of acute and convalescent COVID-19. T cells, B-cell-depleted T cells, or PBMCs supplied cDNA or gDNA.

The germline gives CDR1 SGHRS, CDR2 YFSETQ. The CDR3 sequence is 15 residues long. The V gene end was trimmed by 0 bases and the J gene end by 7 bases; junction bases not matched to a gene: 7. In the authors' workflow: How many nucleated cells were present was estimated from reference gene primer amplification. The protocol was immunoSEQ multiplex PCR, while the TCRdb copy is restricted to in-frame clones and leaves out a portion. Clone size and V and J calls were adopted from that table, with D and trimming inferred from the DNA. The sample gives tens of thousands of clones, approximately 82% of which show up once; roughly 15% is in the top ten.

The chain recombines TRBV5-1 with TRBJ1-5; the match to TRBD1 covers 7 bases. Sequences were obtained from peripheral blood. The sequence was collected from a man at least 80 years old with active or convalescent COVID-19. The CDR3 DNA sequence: TGCGCCAGCAGCTTGGCCCCAGGGGGAGGACAGCCCCAGCATTTT. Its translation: CASSLAPGGGQPQHF.